Below, 29 T cell receptor beta chains from the same sample are listed, as sequenced in a study of cytomegalovirus exposure and HLA in healthy donors. The PCR used 60 Vbeta and 13 Jbeta primers. Here immunoSEQ multiplex PCR was the method, and the copy in TCRdb shows in-frame clones only, minus some. Of 200,000 to 250,000 clones in the sample, approximately 68% were seen once. The specimen sequenced was PBMCs. All receptors derive from a woman aged 25 to 39 in good health and CMV-seronegative.

The V gene is TRBV19, the J gene TRBJ1-5, with no clear D. Germline-derived CDR1 and CDR2 are LNHDA and SQIVND (reference sequence). The CDR3 spans 12 residues. The V end was cut by 5 bases, the J end by 6 bases, with 8 bases between. CDR3 region: CASSSLSQPQHF. CDR3 coding DNA: TGTGCCAGTAGTTCCCTTTCTCAGCCCCAGCATTTT.

This chain connects TRBV19 to TRBJ1-2, with TRBD1 matching over 7 bases. V trimming: 0 bases; J trimming: 2 bases; junction bases outside the gene matches: 9. Germline V gene data show CDR1 as LNHDA and CDR2 as SQIVND (reference sequence). The CDR3 is 17 residues long. For the CDR3, the DNA is TGTGCCAGTAGTATAGATCTATCGACAGGGTGGAACTATGGCTACACCTTC. Protein product: CASSIDLSTGWNYGYTF.

The gene calls are TRBV6-5 and TRBJ1-1; tentative D call: TRBD1 (5 bases). This CDR3 is built from 14 residues. The V end lost 10 bases, the J end lost 6 bases, and 21 bases lay between the germline ends. CDR1 and CDR2 from the germline V gene are MNHEY and SVGAGI. For the CDR3, the DNA is TGTGCCATACAAAACTGGGGGGGAAGCCCTGAAGCTTTCTTT. This codes for CAIQNWGGSPEAFF.

This clone was found a few times. This sample includes further DNA sequences coding for the same CDR3. This chain connects TRBV30 to TRBJ1-2; the D gene is possibly TRBD1 (5 bases). This CDR3 is built from 13 residues. Germline CDR1 is GTSNPN and CDR2 is SVGIG (reference sequence). Trimming removed 4 bases at V and 2 bases at J, with 11 bases between. CDR3 sequence (DNA): TGTGCCTGGACCACGGGGGGGAACTATGGCTACACCTTC. Its protein product is CAWTTGGNYGYTF.

The gene calls are TRBV6-1 and TRBJ2-7, with D possibly TRBD1 on 6 matching bases. The CDR3 has 15 residues. Germline V lookup: CDR1 MNHNS, CDR2 SASEGT. Trimming stripped 7 bases from V and 2 bases from J, with 18 bases between. This CDR3 reads CASISEGVSTYEQYF. The CDR3 DNA sequence: TGTGCCAGCATCTCAGAGGGGGTTTCCACCTACGAGCAGTACTTC.

The V call is TRBV2, the J call TRBJ1-6; D gene uncertain. The CDR3 consists of 14 residues. CDR1 SNHLY and CDR2 FYNNEI come from the germline V gene. Trimming cost V 7 bases and J 3 bases, with 10 bases left between them. CDR3 loop: CASISNYYNSPLHF. CDR3 sequence (DNA): TGTGCCAGCATCAGTAATTACTATAATTCACCCCTCCACTTT.

As regards this clone: Other DNA sequences of this sample code for an identical CDR3. This sequence joins TRBV7-9 and TRBJ2-7; TRBD1 matches at 10 bases. Germline CDR1 SEHNR, CDR2 FQNEAQ (reference sequence). There are 14 residues in the CDR3. Trimming cost V 5 bases and J 4 bases; bases outside gene matches: 5. The CDR3 region has the DNA TGTGCCAGCAGCCTCCCGGGACAGGGGTACGAGCAGTACTTC. Translation gives CASSLPGQGYEQYF.

V gene TRBV12-5 combines with J gene TRBJ1-1, with TRBD1 as a possible D gene (5 bases). Trimming pared 0 bases from V and 1 base from J, leaving 9 bases between. The CDR3 covers 15 residues. Germline CDR1 reads LGHNT; CDR2 reads FRNRAP. The CDR3 loop is CASGLVLRGNTEAFF. The DNA of the CDR3 is TGTGCTAGTGGTTTGGTACTAAGGGGGAACACTGAAGCTTTCTTT.

This clone was seen just once. The chain is built from TRBV27 and TRBJ1-5; D is unresolved. The CDR3 is 18 residues long. The ends were cut back, 3 bases at V and 1 base at J, with 19 bases in the middle. Germline values: CDR1 MNHEY, CDR2 SMNVEV (reference sequence). CDR3 DNA sequence: TGTGCCAGCAGTTTTGCCCCAGAAATTCTGAGGAGCAATCAGCCCCAGCATTTT. Its translation: CASSFAPEILRSNQPQHF.

V usage is TRBV15 and J usage is TRBJ1-1; D not resolved. V lost 5 bases and J lost 4, with 14 bases in between. The CDR3 totals 14 residues. The germline V gene has CDR1 LNHNV and CDR2 YYDKDF (reference sequence). For the CDR3, the DNA is TGTGCCACCAGCTTCAGAGGTCTAAGCACTGAAGCTTTCTTT. Translated, it gives CATSFRGLSTEAFF.

V and J are TRBV11-2 and TRBJ2-2, with D perhaps matching TRBD2 (7 bases). The CDR3 length is 16 residues. The germline CDR1 and CDR2 sequences are SGHAT and FQNNGV. V was shortened by 5 bases and J by 4 bases, with 17 bases between the two germline ends. CDR3 nucleotides: TGTGCCAGCAGCCCTGCACGGGGGGCGGTCACCGGGGAGCTGTTTTTT. Translating it yields CASSPARGAVTGELFF.

As concerns this clone: An end of the junction differs from the germline gene, which may be a read error. This chain uses TRBV7-2 with TRBJ2-7; 8 bases match TRBD2. The CDR3 contains 14 residues. Germline V CDR1 and CDR2: SGHTA, FQGNSA. The chain's CDR3 is CAGSLTSGSYEQYF. The CDR3 coding sequence is TGTGCCGGCAGCTTAACTAGCGGTTCCTACGAGCAGTACTTC.

This chain links TRBV2 with TRBJ1-2, with 11 bases identical to TRBD1. The germline V gene has CDR1 SNHLY and CDR2 FYNNEI. The CDR3 is 17 amino acids. V was pared by 5 bases and J by 0 bases, with 8 bases of the junction left unmatched. This CDR3 is CASSPDRGRTANYGYTF. The CDR3 DNA follows: TGTGCCAGCAGTCCGGACAGGGGGCGAACGGCTAACTATGGCTACACCTTC.

The chain is built from TRBV13 and TRBJ2-5; the match to TRBD2 covers 9 bases. This CDR3 spans 16 amino acids. Germline V lookup: CDR1 PRHDT, CDR2 FYEKMQ (reference sequence). V trimming: 4 bases; J trimming: 1 base; junction bases outside the gene matches: 7. Here the CDR3 DNA reads TGTGCCAGCAGCTCGACTAGCGGAAACCCCCAAGAGACCCAGTACTTC. This sequence encodes CASSSTSGNPQETQYF.

The V gene is TRBV11-2, the J gene TRBJ1-6; 8 bases agree with TRBD1. The CDR3 has 18 residues. V shed 5 bases and J 0 bases; nucleotides not matched to a gene: 9. Germline V gene sequence: CDR1 SGHAT, CDR2 FQNNGV. The CDR3 DNA follows: TGTGCCAGCAGCCGCCGGGACAGGCTCAGCTCCTATAATTCACCCCTCCACTTT. Its protein is CASSRRDRLSSYNSPLHF. Complete variable domain (other parts from reference TRBV11-2 and TRBJ1-6): EAGVAQSPRYKIIEKRQSVAFWCNPISGHATLYWYQQILGQGPKLLIQFQNNGVVDDSQLPKDRFSAERLKGVDSTLKIQPAKLEDSAVYLCASSRRDRLSSYNSPLHFGNGTRLTVT.

V gene TRBV19 combines with J gene TRBJ2-1, with 13 bases fitting TRBD2. Germline lookup yields CDR1 LNHDA and CDR2 SQIVND (reference sequence). This CDR3 spans 15 amino acids. V was pared by 10 bases and J by 8 bases, with 11 bases of the junction left unmatched. As DNA, the CDR3 is TGTGCCACCGTACCACTAGCGGGGGGGCGAGATGAGCAGTTCTTC. Protein: CATVPLAGGRDEQFF.

This chain joins TRBV19 and TRBJ1-5, with D perhaps TRBD1 (5 bases). Trimming took 1 base from V and 1 from J, leaving 8 bases between them. CDR1 and CDR2 (germline): LNHDA, SQIVND (reference sequence). This CDR3 is built from 15 residues. CDR3 protein: CASSIGRVSNQPQHF. CDR3 nucleotides: TGTGCCAGTAGTATAGGCAGGGTGAGCAATCAGCCCCAGCATTTT.

The chain links TRBV7-9 to TRBJ1-2, with D uncertain. CDR3 length equals 13 residues. The germline V gene has CDR1 SEHNR and CDR2 FQNEAQ (reference sequence). Trimming left V 4 bases short and J 5 bases short, with 11 bases between. The CDR3 bases are TGTGCCAGCAGCTCGAGTCGGGTTTATGGCTACACCTTC. This codes for CASSSSRVYGYTF.

The gene calls are TRBV6-5 and TRBJ2-5, with 8 bases identical to TRBD1. This CDR3 is built from 14 residues. Germline assignment: CDR1 MNHEY and CDR2 SVGAGI. The ends lost 2 bases at V and 5 bases at J; junction bases unmatched: 4. CDR3 in amino acids: CASSYQGAGETQYF. The CDR3 bases are TGTGCCAGCAGTTACCAGGGGGCGGGGGAGACCCAGTACTTC.

The chain is built from TRBV19 and TRBJ1-3; 7 positions agree with TRBD1. After removal of 7 bases from V and 3 bases from J, the junction contained 3 bases not matched to a gene. This CDR3 is 13 amino acids long. Germline loops: CDR1 LNHDA, CDR2 SQIVND (reference sequence). CDR3: CASTTGVGNTIYF. CDR3 bases: TGTGCCAGTACTACAGGGGTTGGAAACACCATATATTTT.

V usage is TRBV5-6 and J usage is TRBJ2-5; possibly TRBD1 for D (6 bases). The germline V gene has CDR1 SGHDT and CDR2 YYEEEE. V shed 1 base and J shed 5 bases, with 9 bases lying between them. The CDR3 is 13 residues long. CDR3 DNA: TGTGCCAGCAGCTTGACAGGGTTTGAGACCCAGTACTTC. Protein sequence: CASSLTGFETQYF.

The rearrangement joins TRBV7-9 to TRBJ2-3, with 15 bases fitting TRBD2. The ends lost 5 bases at V and 0 bases at J; junction bases unmatched: 3. Looked up from germline, CDR1 is SEHNR and CDR2 is FQNEAQ (reference sequence). CDR3 length equals 17 residues. CDR3 coding DNA: TGTGCCAGCAGCGCCGGGACTAGCGGGGGGAGCACAGATACGCAGTATTTT. This sequence encodes CASSAGTSGGSTDTQYF.

The chain couples TRBV7-9 to TRBJ2-7; TRBD2 is a possible D gene (6 bases). This CDR3 comprises 15 residues. Trimming took 1 base from V and 2 from J, leaving 12 bases between them. Germline V gene lookup returns CDR1 SEHNR and CDR2 FQNEAQ (reference sequence). The CDR3 bases are TGTGCCAGCAGCTTAGTGGGAGGTGGCACCTACGAGCAGTACTTC. It translates to CASSLVGGGTYEQYF.

This chain uses TRBV5-4 with TRBJ2-7; possible D gene TRBD2, 5 bases. V lost 4 bases and J lost 3, with 17 bases in between. This CDR3 is built from 15 residues. From germline, CDR1 is SGHNT and CDR2 YYREEE (reference sequence). The CDR3 sequence is CASSRQLGEGYEQYF. DNA for the CDR3: TGTGCCAGCAGCAGGCAGCTGGGAGAGGGCTACGAGCAGTACTTC.

The chain joins TRBV10-1 to TRBJ2-7, with 12 bases fitting TRBD1. Losses at the gene ends were 8 bases for V and 9 bases for J; bases not matched to a gene: 11. Germline V gene data show CDR1 as WNHNN and CDR2 as SYGVQD (reference sequence). This CDR3 is 14 amino acids long. The CDR3 is CASSSGTGGKVQYF. The CDR3 bases are TGCGCCAGCTCCTCCGGGACAGGGGGCAAGGTGCAGTACTTC.

The J gene is TRBJ2-1, the V gene TRBV18; 13 bases agree with TRBD2. This CDR3 spans 15 amino acids. Germline CDR1 is KGHSH and CDR2 is LQKENI. The J segment lost 6 bases and the V segment lost 3 bases, leaving 2 bases of the junction unmatched. The CDR3 coding sequence is TGTGCCAGCTCACCTCGGACTAGCGGGAGCAATGAGCAGTTCTTC. Encoded protein: CASSPRTSGSNEQFF. Looking up the rest from reference TRBV18 and TRBJ2-1 gives the full variable domain: NAGVMQNPRHLVRRRGQEARLRCSPMKGHSHVYWYRQLPEEGLKFMVYLQKENIIDESGMPKERFSAEFPKEGPSILRIQQVVRGDSAAYFCASSPRTSGSNEQFFGPGTRLTVL.

Regarding this clone: Within the sample, other DNA sequences also encode this same CDR3. The rearrangement joins TRBV6-5 to TRBJ1-1; 7 bases line up with TRBD1. J was trimmed by 0 bases and V by 0 bases; bases with no gene match: 1. This CDR3 is built from 15 residues. CDR1 and CDR2 (germline): MNHEY, SVGAGI. The CDR3 bases are TGTGCCAGCAGTTACTCGGGGACAGTGAACACTGAAGCTTTCTTT. Translation: CASSYSGTVNTEAFF.

The gene calls are TRBV7-2 and TRBJ2-7; possible D gene TRBD2, 6 bases. There are 16 residues in the CDR3. CDR1 is SGHTA, CDR2 FQGNSA, per germline. V lost 3 bases to trimming and J lost 8 bases, with 23 bases between them. Here the CDR3 reads CASSFTPGLSSPKQYF. The CDR3 region has the DNA TGTGCCAGCAGCTTCACCCCGGGACTCTCTTCCCCCAAGCAGTACTTC.

This clone was recorded a few times. The genes are TRBV19 and TRBJ1-1, with unresolved D. The CDR3 totals 14 residues. CDR1 and CDR2 (germline): LNHDA, SQIVND (reference sequence). The germline V and J ends were trimmed by 6 bases and 0 bases, with 11 bases remaining between them. For the CDR3, the DNA is TGTGCCAGTAGCCGGGAAGAGCTGAACACTGAAGCTTTCTTT. Translated: CASSREELNTEAFF.